These T cell receptor beta chains were read from a single sample in a study of shared clonotypes between healthy human individuals. Sequencing was performed with immunoSEQ multiplex PCR; in TCRdb, only in-frame clones are kept and a portion is missing. This sample yields more than 400,000 clones, of which roughly 80% are seen a single time; about 13% belongs to the top ten. Sample: PBMCs. These receptors originate from a woman aged 40 to 50 in good health. Some clones in this sample may be carry-over from other donors' samples. Each CDR3 is given with its conserved first and last residue. Fields, in order: CDR3 length, D gene, clone size, V gene, J gene, CDR3 protein, CDR3 DNA. A D gene is named only where the DNA matches it firmly. Only part of the rows carry a size: once, few, many, or a class if the clone is expanded.

length: 12; D: NA; size: NA; V: TRBV28; J: TRBJ2-5; CDR3: CASSLPTSSPYF; DNA: TGTGCCAGCAGTTTACCCACCTCCAGTCCCTACTTC
length: 17; D: TRBD1; size: NA; V: TRBV2; J: TRBJ1-5; CDR3: CASSEERLGQGNQPQHF; DNA: TGTGCCAGCAGTGAAGAAAGACTGGGACAGGGCAATCAGCCCCAGCATTTT
length: 12; D: NA; size: NA; V: TRBV28; J: TRBJ1-2; CDR3: CASSPELYGYTF; DNA: TGTGCCAGCAGCCCCGAACTCTATGGCTACACCTTC
length: 14; D: NA; size: NA; V: TRBV7-6; J: TRBJ2-2; CDR3: CASRGWGASGELFF; DNA: TGTGCCAGCAGAGGCTGGGGGGCATCCGGGGAGCTGTTTTTT
length: 13; D: TRBD1; size: NA; V: TRBV30; J: TRBJ2-7; CDR3: CAWARDRGLEQYF; DNA: TGTGCCTGGGCCCGGGACAGGGGGCTCGAGCAGTACTTC
length: 13; D: TRBD2; size: NA; V: TRBV10-3; J: TRBJ2-7; CDR3: CAISASGSYEQYF; DNA: TGTGCCATCAGTGCTAGCGGGAGTTACGAGCAGTACTTC
length: 13; D: TRBD1; size: NA; V: TRBV30; J: TRBJ1-2; CDR3: CAWRTGFSYGYTF; DNA: TGTGCCTGGAGGACAGGGTTCTCCTATGGCTACACCTTC
length: 13; D: NA; size: NA; V: TRBV19; J: TRBJ1-4; CDR3: CASSNQGLEKLFF; DNA: TGTGCCAGTAGTAACCAGGGCCTCGAAAAACTGTTTTTT
length: 13; D: TRBD1; size: NA; V: TRBV6-1; J: TRBJ2-7; CDR3: CASRAGTAYEQYF; DNA: TGTGCCAGCAGGGCCGGGACAGCGTACGAGCAGTACTTC
length: 15; D: NA; size: NA; V: TRBV28; J: TRBJ2-7; CDR3: CASSGPLAATYEQYF; DNA: TGTGCCAGCAGTGGCCCCCTGGCGGCAACCTACGAGCAGTACTTC
length: 14; D: TRBD1; size: NA; V: TRBV7-2; J: TRBJ1-5; CDR3: CASSWGQHNQPQHF; DNA: TGTGCCAGCAGCTGGGGACAGCACAATCAGCCCCAGCATTTT
length: 15; D: TRBD1; size: NA; V: TRBV19; J: TRBJ1-1; CDR3: CASSISGTGVAEAFF; DNA: TGTGCCAGTAGTATATCCGGGACAGGGGTGGCTGAAGCTTTCTTT
length: 14; D: NA; size: NA; V: TRBV19; J: TRBJ2-7; CDR3: CASSHRALVYEQYF; DNA: TGTGCCAGTAGCCATCGGGCGCTGGTCTACGAGCAGTACTTC
length: 14; D: NA; size: many; V: TRBV9; J: TRBJ1-6; CDR3: CASSVVGNNSPLHF; DNA: TGTGCCAGCAGCGTAGTCGGAAATAATTCACCCCTCCACTTT
length: 13; D: NA; size: NA; V: TRBV7-9; J: TRBJ2-2; CDR3: CASSPADTGELFF; DNA: TGTGCCAGCAGCCCCGCAGACACCGGGGAGCTGTTTTTT
length: 15; D: TRBD2; size: NA; V: TRBV30; J: TRBJ2-3; CDR3: CAYTKASGGTDTQYF; DNA: TGTGCCTATACGAAGGCTAGCGGAGGCACAGATACGCAGTATTTT
length: 15; D: NA; size: NA; V: TRBV18; J: TRBJ1-3; CDR3: CASSPRTDSGNTIYF; DNA: TGTGCCAGCTCACCAAGGACAGACTCTGGAAACACCATATATTTT
length: 12; D: NA; size: NA; V: TRBV15; J: TRBJ2-2; CDR3: CATSRHTGELFF; DNA: TGTGCCACCAGCAGACATACCGGGGAGCTGTTTTTT
length: 16; D: NA; size: NA; V: TRBV28; J: TRBJ1-1; CDR3: CASRPWGGGWSTEAFF; DNA: TGTGCCAGCAGACCTTGGGGCGGAGGATGGAGCACTGAAGCTTTCTTT
length: 13; D: NA; size: NA; V: TRBV19; J: TRBJ2-7; CDR3: CASTRGQFGEQYF; DNA: TGTGCCAGTACAAGGGGCCAATTCGGCGAGCAGTACTTC
length: 14; D: NA; size: once; V: TRBV28; J: TRBJ1-3; CDR3: CASSKVGAGNTIYF; DNA: TGTGCCAGCAGTAAAGTGGGGGCTGGAAACACCATATATTTT
length: 14; D: TRBD1; size: NA; V: TRBV5-1; J: TRBJ1-4; CDR3: CASSLQGAREKLFF; DNA: TGCGCCAGCAGCTTACAGGGGGCGCGTGAAAAACTGTTTTTT
length: 15; D: NA; size: NA; V: TRBV28; J: TRBJ1-5; CDR3: CASSSSTFIDQPQHF; DNA: TGTGCCAGCAGTTCCTCGACCTTTATCGATCAGCCCCAGCATTTT
length: 14; D: NA; size: NA; V: TRBV30; J: TRBJ2-7; CDR3: CAWSVGLGAGEQYF; DNA: TGTGCCTGGAGTGTTGGGCTGGGGGCGGGTGAGCAGTACTTC
length: 16; D: NA; size: NA; V: TRBV4-1; J: TRBJ1-4; CDR3: CASSSRQSATNEKLFF; DNA: TGCGCCAGCAGCTCTCGTCAGTCCGCAACTAATGAAAAACTGTTTTTT
length: 14; D: NA; size: NA; V: TRBV28; J: TRBJ2-7; CDR3: CASSLLVGTYEQYF; DNA: TGTGCCAGCAGTTTACTGGTGGGGACCTACGAGCAGTACTTC
length: 13; D: NA; size: once; V: TRBV5-4; J: TRBJ2-3; CDR3: CASSSRGGDTQYF; DNA: TGTGCCAGCAGTTCGAGGGGGGGAGATACGCAGTATTTT
length: 19; D: TRBD1; size: NA; V: TRBV10-3; J: TRBJ2-6; CDR3: CAISESQVGQVAGANVLTF; DNA: TGTGCCATCAGTGAGTCCCAGGTGGGACAGGTGGCAGGGGCCAACGTCCTGACTTTC
length: 14; D: NA; size: once; V: TRBV28; J: TRBJ1-2; CDR3: CASSPPGRDDGYTF; DNA: TGTGCCAGCAGCCCCCCGGGGAGGGACGACGGCTACACCTTC
length: 14; D: NA; size: NA; V: TRBV6-5; J: TRBJ1-1; CDR3: CASSTRVQYTEAFF; DNA: TGTGCCAGCAGCACCAGAGTGCAATACACTGAAGCTTTCTTT
length: 14; D: NA; size: NA; V: TRBV7-3; J: TRBJ1-1; CDR3: CASSLSGRLTEAFF; DNA: TGTGCCAGCAGCTTATCGGGGAGGTTAACTGAAGCTTTCTTT
length: 18; D: NA; size: NA; V: TRBV7-9; J: TRBJ2-7; CDR3: CASSLLQGPGLTIYEQYF; DNA: TGTGCCAGCAGCTTACTGCAGGGGCCAGGGTTGACCATCTACGAGCAGTACTTC
length: 15; D: NA; size: NA; V: TRBV28; J: TRBJ1-2; CDR3: CASSLHSGGYYGYTF; DNA: TGTGCCAGCAGTTTGCACTCGGGGGGCTACTATGGCTACACCTTC
length: 15; D: TRBD2; size: NA; V: TRBV28; J: TRBJ2-1; CDR3: CASSRGLAGTHEQFF; DNA: TGTGCCAGCAGCAGAGGACTAGCGGGAACCCATGAGCAGTTCTTC
length: 18; D: NA; size: once; V: TRBV30; J: TRBJ1-1; CDR3: CAWSPFGFGVLGNTEAFF; DNA: TGTGCCTGGAGTCCCTTCGGCTTTGGTGTGTTAGGGAACACTGAAGCTTTCTTT
length: 14; D: TRBD2; size: once; V: TRBV27; J: TRBJ2-1; CDR3: CASSPLQAGGEQFF; DNA: TGTGCCAGCAGCCCCTTACAAGCGGGAGGAGAGCAGTTCTTC
length: 13; D: NA; size: NA; V: TRBV25-1; J: TRBJ2-7; CDR3: CASSSSRGGEQYF; DNA: TGTGCCAGCAGTTCCTCACGGGGCGGCGAGCAGTACTTC
length: 11; D: TRBD2; size: NA; V: TRBV20-1; J: TRBJ2-1; CDR3: CSATTSGTPLF; DNA: TGCAGTGCTACGACTAGCGGGACCCCGCTCTTC
length: 15; D: TRBD1; size: NA; V: TRBV7-3; J: TRBJ1-2; CDR3: CASSITGGTGYGYTF; DNA: TGTGCCAGCAGCATCACAGGGGGCACTGGCTATGGCTACACCTTC
length: 16; D: NA; size: NA; V: TRBV7-6; J: TRBJ2-2; CDR3: CASSQGGYYVPGELFF; DNA: TGTGCCAGCAGCCAGGGAGGTTATTATGTACCCGGGGAGCTGTTTTTT
length: 16; D: TRBD2; size: many; V: TRBV7-8; J: TRBJ2-2; CDR3: CASSVRTSRNTGELFF; DNA: TGTGCCAGCAGCGTAAGGACTAGTCGGAACACCGGGGAGCTGTTTTTT
length: 13; D: NA; size: many; V: TRBV2; J: TRBJ2-1; CDR3: CASSGMGRNEQFF; DNA: TGTGCCAGCAGCGGGATGGGACGGAATGAGCAGTTCTTC
length: 13; D: NA; size: NA; V: TRBV19; J: TRBJ1-5; CDR3: CASNGQINQPQHF; DNA: TGTGCCAGCAACGGACAGATTAATCAGCCCCAGCATTTT
length: 12; D: NA; size: NA; V: TRBV6-6; J: TRBJ1-3; CDR3: CASGPPGNTIYF; DNA: TGTGCCAGCGGCCCCCCTGGAAACACCATATATTTT
length: 12; D: NA; size: once; V: TRBV6-1; J: TRBJ2-3; CDR3: CASSEVNQPQYF; DNA: TGTGCCAGCAGTGAAGTGAATCAGCCCCAGTATTTT
length: 13; D: NA; size: few; V: TRBV10-2; J: TRBJ2-1; CDR3: CASSESWSNEQFF; DNA: TGCGCCAGCAGTGAGTCGTGGTCAAATGAGCAGTTCTTC
length: 15; D: NA; size: NA; V: TRBV6-5; J: TRBJ1-3; CDR3: CASSYDGSSGNTIYF; DNA: TGTGCCAGCAGTTACGACGGTTCCTCTGGAAACACCATATATTTT
length: 17; D: TRBD2; size: few; V: TRBV28; J: TRBJ2-7; CDR3: CASSLPLGREGAYEQYF; DNA: TGTGCCAGCAGTCTACCGTTGGGGCGGGAGGGAGCCTACGAGCAGTACTTC
length: 17; D: TRBD1; size: NA; V: TRBV14; J: TRBJ1-2; CDR3: CASSHLFRGQGLRGYTF; DNA: TGTGCCAGCAGCCACCTGTTTCGTGGACAGGGCCTCCGTGGCTACACCTTC
length: 14; D: NA; size: many; V: TRBV7-7; J: TRBJ2-5; CDR3: CASSTDPGKETQYF; DNA: TGTGCCAGCAGCACCGATCCCGGAAAAGAGACCCAGTACTTC
length: 15; D: TRBD2; size: NA; V: TRBV29-1; J: TRBJ2-3; CDR3: CSVEGVAGKVDTQYF; DNA: TGCAGCGTTGAAGGAGTAGCGGGAAAGGTAGATACGCAGTATTTT
length: 16; D: TRBD1; size: few; V: TRBV27; J: TRBJ2-3; CDR3: CASSHPPGQGADTQYF; DNA: TGTGCCAGCAGCCACCCCCCGGGACAGGGTGCAGATACGCAGTATTTT
length: 17; D: NA; size: NA; V: TRBV28; J: TRBJ1-2; CDR3: CASTYYAWQETPEGYTF; DNA: TGTGCCAGCACTTACTACGCCTGGCAGGAGACCCCTGAAGGCTACACCTTC